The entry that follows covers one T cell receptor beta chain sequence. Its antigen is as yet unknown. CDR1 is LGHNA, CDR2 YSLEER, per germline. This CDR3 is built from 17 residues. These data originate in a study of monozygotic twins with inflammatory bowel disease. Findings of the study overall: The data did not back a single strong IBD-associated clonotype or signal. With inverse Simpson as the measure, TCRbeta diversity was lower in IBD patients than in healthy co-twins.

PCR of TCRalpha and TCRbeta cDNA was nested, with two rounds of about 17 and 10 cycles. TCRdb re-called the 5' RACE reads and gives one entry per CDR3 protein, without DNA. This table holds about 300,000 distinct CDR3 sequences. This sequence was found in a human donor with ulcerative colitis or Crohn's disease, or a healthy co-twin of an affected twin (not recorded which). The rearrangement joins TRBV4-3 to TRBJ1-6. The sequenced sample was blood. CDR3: CASSQGSTSSYNSPLHF.